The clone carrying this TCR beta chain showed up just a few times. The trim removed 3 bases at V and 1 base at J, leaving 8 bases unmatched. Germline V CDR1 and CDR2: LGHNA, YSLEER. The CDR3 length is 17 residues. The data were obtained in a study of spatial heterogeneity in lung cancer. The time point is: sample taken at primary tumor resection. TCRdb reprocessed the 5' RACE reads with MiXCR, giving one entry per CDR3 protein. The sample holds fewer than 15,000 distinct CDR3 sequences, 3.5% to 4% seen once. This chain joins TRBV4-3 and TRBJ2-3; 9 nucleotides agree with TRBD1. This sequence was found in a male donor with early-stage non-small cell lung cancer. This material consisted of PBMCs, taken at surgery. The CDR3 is CASSHSLTGGRTDTQYF. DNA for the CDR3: TGCGCCAGCAGCCACTCCTTGACAGGGGGGCGCACAGATACGCAGTATTTT.